This TCR beta chain was observed in a study of regulatory dendritic cells for organ transplantation. Broader study findings: Memory T cells were less diverse than naive, with memory CD8+ most oligoclonal.

Some clones are missing from TCRdb's copy, which holds only in-frame ones; the method was immunoSEQ multiplex PCR. The sample records fewer than 40,000 clones, 85% to 90% being singletons. This CDR3 has 14 amino acids. In germline, CDR1 is SSHAT, CDR2 FNYEAQ (reference sequence). A note on this clone: Its target is unknown. An end of the junction does not agree with germline; a read error may underlie this.

FACS sorted CD4+ or CD8+ T cells into CD45RA+ naive and CD45RO+ memory. Sequenced: naive CD4+ T cells from blood. Subset reported: CD45RA+ naive T cells. The chain combines TRBV7-7 with TRBJ2-2, with a weak D call TRBD2 (5 bases). This TCR derives from a human donor in good health. The CDR3 protein is CASSPQRGTGELFF. The CDR3 DNA reads as TGTGCTAGCAGCCCACAACGGGGCACCGGGGAGCTGTTTTTT.